These T cell receptor beta chains were read from a single sample in a study of blood T cell repertoires in COVID-19. Some clones are missing from TCRdb's copy, which holds only in-frame ones; the method was immunoSEQ multiplex PCR. This sample carries roughly 190,000 clones, approximately 80% of them seen once, and the ten largest clones take roughly a fifth. The source material was peripheral blood. The receptors originated from a human donor in a cohort sampled during active COVID-19. Both conserved end residues are part of each CDR3. The D gene is left open where the match is weak. Rows may omit the clone size; those that give it use once, few, many or a size class.

V	size	D	J	CDR3	DNA
TRBV7-9	-	-	TRBJ2-3	CATPQGPTDTQYF	TGTGCCACGCCGCAGGGTCCCACAGATACGCAGTATTTT
TRBV7-9	-	-	TRBJ2-5	CASSLAYKTQYF	TGTGCCAGCAGCTTAGCGTATAAGACCCAGTACTTC
TRBV6-4	many	-	TRBJ2-2	CASSEGRSGELFF	TGTGCCAGCAGTGAGGGGCGGTCCGGGGAGCTGTTTTTT
TRBV7-2	-	TRBD1	TRBJ2-2	CASSSRTGGGELFF	TGTGCCAGCAGCTCAAGGACAGGCGGCGGGGAGCTGTTTTTT
TRBV28	-	-	TRBJ2-5	CASRSGPGSGDYF	TGTGCCAGCAGGTCCGGACCGGGGTCGGGAGATTACTTC
TRBV19	few	-	TRBJ2-1	CASSPTGRVHNEQFF	TGTGCCAGTAGTCCTACAGGGAGGGTCCACAATGAGCAGTTCTTC
TRBV28	-	-	TRBJ1-5	CASLTGHQPQHF	TGTGCCAGTTTAACAGGGCATCAGCCCCAGCATTTT
TRBV28	-	-	TRBJ1-2	CASRKTGYGYGYTF	TGTGCCAGCAGAAAAACAGGGTACGGCTATGGCTACACCTTC
TRBV5-5	-	-	TRBJ1-4	CASSFSPANEKLFF	TGTGCCAGCAGCTTCTCCCCTGCTAATGAAAAACTGTTTTTT
TRBV5-1	-	-	TRBJ2-3	CASSWSLQGPTDTQYF	TGCGCCAGCAGCTGGTCCCTGCAGGGGCCAACAGATACGCAGTATTTT
TRBV5-6	-	TRBD2	TRBJ2-3	CASSLGLARSDTQYF	TGTGCCAGCAGCTTGGGACTAGCCCGTTCAGATACGCAGTATTTT
TRBV28	once	TRBD1	TRBJ2-1	CASAKGDSHNNEQFF	TGTGCCAGCGCGAAAGGGGACAGTCATAACAATGAGCAGTTCTTC
TRBV3-1/TRBV3-2	-	TRBD1	TRBJ1-4	CASSQQGATNEKLFF	TGTGCCAGCAGCCAACAGGGGGCCACGAATGAAAAACTGTTTTTT
TRBV12-3/TRBV12-4	-	-	TRBJ1-1	CASSFYGRTEAFF	TGTGCCAGCAGTTTTTATGGCAGGACTGAAGCTTTCTTT
TRBV7-2	-	TRBD1	TRBJ1-2	CASSRDSNYGYTF	TGTGCCAGCAGTCGGGACAGCAACTATGGCTACACCTTC
TRBV27	-	-	TRBJ1-4	CASTTWPGEKLFF	TGTGCCAGCACCACATGGCCGGGTGAAAAACTGTTTTTT
TRBV5-8	-	-	TRBJ2-5	CASRRGSVTQYF	TGTGCCAGCCGACGGGGGAGCGTGACCCAGTACTTC
TRBV7-9	-	-	TRBJ1-2	CASSLFRRRGGSNYGYTF	TGTGCCAGCAGCTTATTCCGGCGAAGGGGGGGCTCTAACTATGGCTACACCTTC
TRBV3-1/TRBV3-2	few	-	TRBJ1-1	CASSLGVFMNTEAFF	TGTGCCAGCAGCCTCGGGGTCTTTATGAACACTGAAGCTTTCTTT
TRBV28	-	-	TRBJ2-7	CASSLVGSHEQYF	TGTGCCAGCAGTTTAGTCGGGAGCCACGAGCAGTACTTC
TRBV2	-	-	TRBJ1-1	CASSGEMNTEAFF	TGTGCCAGCAGTGGGGAGATGAACACTGAAGCTTTCTTT
TRBV5-1	-	-	TRBJ1-3	CASSLAGDSGNTIYF	TGCGCCAGCAGCTTGGCCGGGGATTCTGGAAACACCATATATTTT
TRBV7-9	many	TRBD1	TRBJ2-1	CASSLGLDRGRRNEQFF	TGTGCCAGCAGCTTAGGTCTCGACAGGGGGCGACGGAATGAGCAGTTCTTC
TRBV3-1/TRBV3-2	-	TRBD2	TRBJ2-1	CASSQGLAGEGEQFF	TGTGCCAGCAGCCAAGGTCTAGCGGGGGAGGGTGAGCAGTTCTTC
TRBV6-5	-	-	TRBJ1-1	CASSYSPRTEAFF	TGTGCCAGCAGTTACTCTCCGCGAACTGAAGCTTTCTTT
TRBV2	few	TRBD1	TRBJ1-5	CASRRTGQVNQPQHF	TGTGCCAGCAGGAGGACAGGGCAGGTCAATCAGCCCCAGCATTTT
TRBV7-9	-	TRBD1	TRBJ1-6	CASSQRTGNYNSPLHF	TGTGCCAGCAGCCAAAGGACAGGAAATTATAATTCACCCCTCCACTTT
TRBV13	-	TRBD2	TRBJ2-7	CASSLSIAGSYEQYF	TGTGCCAGCAGCTTGTCTATAGCGGGGTCCTACGAGCAGTACTTC
TRBV7-2	-	-	TRBJ1-5	CASSLRVMDQPQHF	TGTGCCAGCAGCTTGCGGGTTATGGATCAGCCCCAGCATTTT
TRBV18	-	-	TRBJ1-4	CASSRVGEKLFF	TGTGCCAGCTCACGAGTTGGTGAAAAACTGTTTTTT
TRBV27	-	TRBD1	TRBJ1-5	CASSFTGQGHQPQHF	TGTGCCAGCAGTTTCACGGGACAGGGCCATCAGCCCCAGCATTTT
TRBV5-1	-	TRBD1	TRBJ2-1	CASMKGQGNEQFF	TGCGCCAGCATGAAGGGACAGGGTAATGAGCAGTTCTTC
TRBV6-5	-	-	TRBJ1-1	CASSDSPVHTEAFF	TGTGCCAGCAGCGACTCACCTGTGCACACTGAAGCTTTCTTT
TRBV29-1	few	-	TRBJ1-6	CSVARNYNSPLHF	TGCAGCGTTGCCAGAAACTATAATTCACCCCTCCACTTT
TRBV2	-	TRBD1	TRBJ2-5	CASRRGPVQETQYF	TGTGCCAGCAGGAGGGGGCCAGTCCAAGAGACCCAGTACTTC
TRBV13	-	TRBD1	TRBJ1-6	CASSSTGGVSPLHF	TGTGCCAGCAGCTCGACAGGGGGCGTTTCACCCCTCCACTTT
TRBV7-6	-	TRBD1	TRBJ2-7	CASSLQTGAYEQYF	TGTGCCAGCAGCTTGCAGACAGGGGCCTACGAGCAGTACTTC
TRBV6-5	-	-	TRBJ2-2	CASSYSGVRGTGELFF	TGTGCCAGCAGTTACTCAGGGGTCCGAGGCACCGGGGAGCTGTTTTTT
TRBV27	-	-	TRBJ2-2	CASSFNRGLLGELFF	TGTGCCAGCAGTTTTAACAGGGGACTTCTCGGGGAGCTGTTTTTT
TRBV5-1	-	TRBD1	TRBJ1-1	CASGIGGHSEAFF	TGCGCCAGCGGAATAGGGGGCCACTCTGAAGCTTTCTTT
TRBV6-5	-	-	TRBJ1-5	CASRRQAGSNQPQHF	TGTGCCAGCAGGAGACAGGCCGGCAGCAATCAGCCCCAGCATTTT
TRBV29-1	-	TRBD1	TRBJ1-2	CSVETGTYGYTF	TGCAGCGTTGAGACAGGGACCTATGGCTACACCTTC
TRBV3-1/TRBV3-2	once	-	TRBJ1-2	CASSHDLRGGYTF	TGTGCCAGCAGCCACGATTTACGGGGTGGCTACACCTTC
TRBV5-1	once	TRBD2	TRBJ2-2	CASSTGLAGGYTGELFF	TGCGCCAGCAGCACAGGACTAGCGGGAGGGTACACCGGGGAGCTGTTTTTT
TRBV15	-	-	TRBJ2-7	CATSLGLVTSNEQYF	TGTGCCACCAGCCTAGGCTTAGTGACTAGTAACGAGCAGTACTTC
TRBV29-1	few	-	TRBJ2-2	CSVEVGGNTGELFF	TGCAGCGTTGAAGTGGGGGGGAACACCGGGGAGCTGTTTTTT
TRBV11-2	-	TRBD1	TRBJ1-4	CASSAYRGLEKLFF	TGTGCCAGCAGCGCGTACAGGGGACTGGAAAAACTGTTTTTT
TRBV28	-	-	TRBJ2-3	CASGRAASTDTQYF	TGTGCCAGCGGACGAGCGGCTAGCACAGATACGCAGTATTTT
TRBV6-5	few	TRBD2	TRBJ2-3	CATRPGLAGGRKQYF	TGTGCCACCAGACCGGGACTAGCGGGAGGGAGAAAGCAGTATTTT
TRBV28	-	-	TRBJ2-3	CASRRQGTDTQYF	TGTGCCAGCAGACGACAGGGCACAGATACGCAGTATTTT
TRBV6-6	-	TRBD1	TRBJ1-4	CASLDREKLFF	TGTGCCAGCCTGGACAGGGAAAAACTGTTTTTT
TRBV11-2	-	TRBD2	TRBJ2-7	CASSFVAGGGGEQYF	TGTGCCAGCAGTTTTGTAGCGGGAGGAGGCGGCGAGCAGTACTTC
TRBV11-2	-	-	TRBJ1-2	CASSLDRRDTTGGYTF	TGTGCCAGCAGCTTAGATCGTCGGGACACTACCGGGGGCTACACCTTC
TRBV19	-	-	TRBJ2-3	CASSIVRDTDTQYF	TGTGCCAGTAGTATAGTCAGGGACACAGATACGCAGTATTTT